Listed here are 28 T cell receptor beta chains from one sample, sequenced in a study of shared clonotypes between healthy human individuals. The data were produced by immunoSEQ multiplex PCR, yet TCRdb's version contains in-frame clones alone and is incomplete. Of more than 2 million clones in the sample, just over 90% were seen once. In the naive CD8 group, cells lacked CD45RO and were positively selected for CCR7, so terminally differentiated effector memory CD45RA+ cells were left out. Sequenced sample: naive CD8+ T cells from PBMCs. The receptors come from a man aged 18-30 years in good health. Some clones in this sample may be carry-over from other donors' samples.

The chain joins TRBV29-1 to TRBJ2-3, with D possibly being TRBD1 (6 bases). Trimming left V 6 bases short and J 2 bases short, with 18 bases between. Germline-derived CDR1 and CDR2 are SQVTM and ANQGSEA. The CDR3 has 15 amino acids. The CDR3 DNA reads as TGCAGCGTCGACCCTTGGCAGGGGAACACAGATACGCAGTATTTT. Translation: CSVDPWQGNTDTQYF.

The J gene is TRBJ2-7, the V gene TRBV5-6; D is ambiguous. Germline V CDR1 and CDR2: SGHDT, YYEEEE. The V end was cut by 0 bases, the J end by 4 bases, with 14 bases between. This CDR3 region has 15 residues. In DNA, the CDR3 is TGTGCCAGCAGCTTGGTTGGGCACCCCTCATACGAGCAGTACTTC. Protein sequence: CASSLVGHPSYEQYF.

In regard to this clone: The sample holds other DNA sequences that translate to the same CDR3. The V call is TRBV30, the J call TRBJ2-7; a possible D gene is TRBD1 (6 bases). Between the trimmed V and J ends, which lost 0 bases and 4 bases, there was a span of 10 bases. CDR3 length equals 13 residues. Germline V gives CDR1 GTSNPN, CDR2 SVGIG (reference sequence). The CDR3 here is CAWSVGRGYEQYF. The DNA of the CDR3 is TGTGCCTGGAGTGTAGGCAGGGGTTACGAGCAGTACTTC.

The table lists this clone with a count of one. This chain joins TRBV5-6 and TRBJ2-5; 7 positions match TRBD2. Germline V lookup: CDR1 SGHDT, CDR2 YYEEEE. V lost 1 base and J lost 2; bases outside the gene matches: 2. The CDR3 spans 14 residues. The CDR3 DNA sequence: TGTGCCAGCAGCTTGTCGGGGGGTCAAGAGACCCAGTACTTC. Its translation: CASSLSGGQETQYF.

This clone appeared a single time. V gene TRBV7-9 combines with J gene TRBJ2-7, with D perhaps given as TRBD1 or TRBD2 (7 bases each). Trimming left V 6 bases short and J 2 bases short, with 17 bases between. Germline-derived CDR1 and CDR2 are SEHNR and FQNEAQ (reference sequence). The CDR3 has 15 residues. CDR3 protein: CASSPTGEGPYEQYF. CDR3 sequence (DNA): TGTGCCAGCAGTCCAACAGGGGAGGGACCCTACGAGCAGTACTTC.

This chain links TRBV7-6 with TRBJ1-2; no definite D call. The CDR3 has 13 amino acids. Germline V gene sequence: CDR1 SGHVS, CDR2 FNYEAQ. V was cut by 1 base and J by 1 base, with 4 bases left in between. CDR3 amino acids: CASSLDGNYGYTF. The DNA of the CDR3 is TGTGCCAGCAGCTTAGACGGTAACTATGGCTACACCTTC.

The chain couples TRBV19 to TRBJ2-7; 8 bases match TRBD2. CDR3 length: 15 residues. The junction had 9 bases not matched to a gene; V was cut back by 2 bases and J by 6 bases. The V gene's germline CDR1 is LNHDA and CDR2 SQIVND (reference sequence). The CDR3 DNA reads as TGTGCCAGTAGTATACGACCGGGAGGGGTTTTCGAGCAGTACTTC. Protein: CASSIRPGGVFEQYF.

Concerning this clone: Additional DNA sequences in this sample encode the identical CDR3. CDR3 in DNA: TGTGCCAGCAGTTTAGATAGGGGGCACGAGCAGTACTTC. Encoded protein: CASSLDRGHEQYF. The chain has TRBV27 and TRBJ2-7, with 7 nucleotides matching TRBD1. The V and J ends lost 2 bases and 5 bases, in that order; junction bases with no gene match: 3. The length of the CDR3 is 13 residues. Germline CDR1 and CDR2: MNHEY and SMNVEV (reference sequence).

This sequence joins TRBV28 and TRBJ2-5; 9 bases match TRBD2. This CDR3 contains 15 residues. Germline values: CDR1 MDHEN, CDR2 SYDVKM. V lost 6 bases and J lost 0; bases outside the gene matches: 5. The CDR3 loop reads CASRLLAGHQETQYF. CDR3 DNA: TGTGCCAGCAGGTTACTAGCGGGCCACCAAGAGACCCAGTACTTC.

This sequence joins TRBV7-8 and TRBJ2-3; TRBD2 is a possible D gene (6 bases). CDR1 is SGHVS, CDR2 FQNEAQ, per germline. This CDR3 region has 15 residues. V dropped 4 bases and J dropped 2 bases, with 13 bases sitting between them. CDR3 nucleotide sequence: TGTGCCAGCAGCTCACCCCCGGACTACACAGATACGCAGTATTTT. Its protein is CASSSPPDYTDTQYF.

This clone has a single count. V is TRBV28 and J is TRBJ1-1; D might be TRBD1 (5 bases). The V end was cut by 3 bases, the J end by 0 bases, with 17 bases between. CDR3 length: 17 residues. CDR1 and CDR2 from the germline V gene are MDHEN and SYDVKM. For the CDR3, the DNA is TGTGCCAGCAGTTTTGCGCCGGGGCATGATATGAACACTGAAGCTTTCTTT. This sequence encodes CASSFAPGHDMNTEAFF.

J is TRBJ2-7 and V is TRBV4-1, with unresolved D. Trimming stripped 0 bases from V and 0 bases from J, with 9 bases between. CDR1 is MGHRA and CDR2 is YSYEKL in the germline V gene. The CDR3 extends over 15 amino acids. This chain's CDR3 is CASSQDLRSSYEQYF. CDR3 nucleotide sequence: TGCGCCAGCAGCCAAGATTTGCGGAGCTCCTACGAGCAGTACTTC.

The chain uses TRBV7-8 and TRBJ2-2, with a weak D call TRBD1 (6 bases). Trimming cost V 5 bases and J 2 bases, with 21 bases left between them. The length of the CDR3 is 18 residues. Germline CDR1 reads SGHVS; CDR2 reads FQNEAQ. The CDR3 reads CASSQPTRPDRNTGELFF. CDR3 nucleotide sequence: TGTGCCAGCAGCCAACCAACCCGACCGGACAGAAACACCGGGGAGCTGTTTTTT.

CDR3 region: CSVQGGNTEAFF. CDR3 in DNA: TGCAGCGTACAGGGGGGAAACACTGAAGCTTTCTTT. The chain has TRBV29-1 and TRBJ1-1; 8 nucleotides match TRBD1. The CDR3 runs to 12 residues. V trimming: 6 bases; J trimming: 2 bases; junction bases outside the gene matches: 2. CDR1 SQVTM and CDR2 ANQGSEA come from the germline V gene.

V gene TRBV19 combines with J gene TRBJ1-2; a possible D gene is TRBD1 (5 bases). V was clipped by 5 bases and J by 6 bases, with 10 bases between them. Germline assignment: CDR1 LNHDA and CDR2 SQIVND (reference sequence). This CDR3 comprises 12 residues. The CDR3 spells CASSLGVNGYTF. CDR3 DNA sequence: TGTGCCAGTAGTTTGGGGGTGAATGGCTACACCTTC.

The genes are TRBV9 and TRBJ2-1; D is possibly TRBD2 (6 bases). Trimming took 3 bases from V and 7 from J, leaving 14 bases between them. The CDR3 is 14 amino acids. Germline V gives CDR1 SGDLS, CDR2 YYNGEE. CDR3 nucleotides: TGTGCCAGCAGCGCCCGCGGGACTGAGAATGAGCAGTTCTTC. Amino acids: CASSARGTENEQFF.

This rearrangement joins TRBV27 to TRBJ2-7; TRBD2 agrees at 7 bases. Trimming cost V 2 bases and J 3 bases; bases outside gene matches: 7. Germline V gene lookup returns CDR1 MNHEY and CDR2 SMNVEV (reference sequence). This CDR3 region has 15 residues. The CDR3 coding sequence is TGTGCCAGCAGTTTAACAGCGGGAAGGTTCTACGAGCAGTACTTC. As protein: CASSLTAGRFYEQYF.

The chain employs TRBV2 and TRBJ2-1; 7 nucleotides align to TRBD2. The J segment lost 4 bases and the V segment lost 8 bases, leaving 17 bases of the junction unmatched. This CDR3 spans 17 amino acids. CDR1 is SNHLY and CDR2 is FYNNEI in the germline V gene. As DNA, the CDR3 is TGTGCCAGCTCTTCCTTGGAGCGGGGAGAGTTTTACAATGAGCAGTTCTTC. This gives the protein CASSSLERGEFYNEQFF.

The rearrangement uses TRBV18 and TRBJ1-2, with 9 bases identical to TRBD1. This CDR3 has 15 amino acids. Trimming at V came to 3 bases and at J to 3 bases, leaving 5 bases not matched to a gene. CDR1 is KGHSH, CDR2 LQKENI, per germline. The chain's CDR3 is CASSPGTGGHYGYTF. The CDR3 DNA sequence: TGTGCCAGCTCACCTGGCACAGGGGGCCACTATGGCTACACCTTC. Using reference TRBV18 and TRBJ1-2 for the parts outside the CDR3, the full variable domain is NAGVMQNPRHLVRRRGQEARLRCSPMKGHSHVYWYRQLPEEGLKFMVYLQKENIIDESGMPKERFSAEFPKEGPSILRIQQVVRGDSAAYFCASSPGTGGHYGYTFGSGTRLTVV.

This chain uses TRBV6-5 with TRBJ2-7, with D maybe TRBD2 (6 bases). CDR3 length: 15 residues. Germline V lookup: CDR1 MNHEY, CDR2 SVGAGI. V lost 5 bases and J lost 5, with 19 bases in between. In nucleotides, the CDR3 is TGTGCCAGCAGTCAATCGCAGGGAGGAAAGGACGAGCAGTACTTC. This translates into CASSQSQGGKDEQYF.

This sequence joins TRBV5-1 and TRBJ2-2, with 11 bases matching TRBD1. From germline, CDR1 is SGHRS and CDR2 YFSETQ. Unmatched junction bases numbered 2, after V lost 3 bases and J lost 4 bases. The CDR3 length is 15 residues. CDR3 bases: TGCGCCAGCAGCTATGGGACAGGGGGCACCGGGGAGCTGTTTTTT. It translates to CASSYGTGGTGELFF.

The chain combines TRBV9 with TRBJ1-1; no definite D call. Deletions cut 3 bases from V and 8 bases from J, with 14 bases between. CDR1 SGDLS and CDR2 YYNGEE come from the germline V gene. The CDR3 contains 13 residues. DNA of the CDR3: TGTGCCAGCAGCGAGAGGTCCTTGGGGGAAGCTTTCTTT. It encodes CASSERSLGEAFF.

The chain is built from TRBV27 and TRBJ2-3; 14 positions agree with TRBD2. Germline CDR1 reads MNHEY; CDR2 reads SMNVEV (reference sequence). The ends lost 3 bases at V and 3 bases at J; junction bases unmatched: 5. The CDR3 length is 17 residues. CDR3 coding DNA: TGTGCCAGCAGTTTCGGGACTAGCGGGAGTGCGACAGATACGCAGTATTTT. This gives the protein CASSFGTSGSATDTQYF.

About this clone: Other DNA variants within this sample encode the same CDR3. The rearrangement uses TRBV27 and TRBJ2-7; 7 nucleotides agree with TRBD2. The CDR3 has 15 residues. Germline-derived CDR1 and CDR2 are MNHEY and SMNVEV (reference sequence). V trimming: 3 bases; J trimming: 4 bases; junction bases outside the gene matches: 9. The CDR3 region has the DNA TGTGCCAGCAGTTTTTCGGGGAGGGCCGGGTACGAGCAGTACTTC. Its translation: CASSFSGRAGYEQYF.

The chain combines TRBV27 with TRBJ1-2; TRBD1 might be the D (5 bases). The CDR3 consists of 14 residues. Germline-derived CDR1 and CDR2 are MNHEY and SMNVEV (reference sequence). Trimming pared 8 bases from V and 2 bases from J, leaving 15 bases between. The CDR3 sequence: CASGFRGVNYGYTF. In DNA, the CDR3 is TGTGCCAGCGGGTTCCGGGGGGTGAACTATGGCTACACCTTC.

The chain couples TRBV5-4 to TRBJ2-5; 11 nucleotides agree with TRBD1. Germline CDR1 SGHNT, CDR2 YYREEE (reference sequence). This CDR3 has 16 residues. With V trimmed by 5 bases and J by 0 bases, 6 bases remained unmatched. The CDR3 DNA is TGTGCCAGCAGTCTCTGGACAGGGGGCCACCAAGAGACCCAGTACTTC. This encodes CASSLWTGGHQETQYF.

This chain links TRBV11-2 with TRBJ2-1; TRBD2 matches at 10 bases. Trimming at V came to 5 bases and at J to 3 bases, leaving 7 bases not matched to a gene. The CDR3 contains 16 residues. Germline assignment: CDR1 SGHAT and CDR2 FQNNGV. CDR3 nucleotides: TGTGCCAGCAGCCCAGGAGCGGGAGGGTTCTACAATGAGCAGTTCTTC. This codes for CASSPGAGGFYNEQFF.

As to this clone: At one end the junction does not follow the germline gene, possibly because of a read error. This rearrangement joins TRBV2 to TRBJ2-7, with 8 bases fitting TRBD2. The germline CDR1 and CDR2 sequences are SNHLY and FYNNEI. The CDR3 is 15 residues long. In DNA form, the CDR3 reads TGTGCCAGCATGAGAAGTAGGACTAGCTCCCACGAGCAGTACTTC. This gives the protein CASMRSRTSSHEQYF. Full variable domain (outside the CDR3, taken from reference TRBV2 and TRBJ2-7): EPEVTQTPSHQVTQMGQEVILRCVPISNHLYFYWYRQILGQKVEFLVSFYNNEISEKSEIFDDQFSVERPDGSNFTLKIRSTKLEDSAMYFCASMRSRTSSHEQYFGPGTRLTVT.